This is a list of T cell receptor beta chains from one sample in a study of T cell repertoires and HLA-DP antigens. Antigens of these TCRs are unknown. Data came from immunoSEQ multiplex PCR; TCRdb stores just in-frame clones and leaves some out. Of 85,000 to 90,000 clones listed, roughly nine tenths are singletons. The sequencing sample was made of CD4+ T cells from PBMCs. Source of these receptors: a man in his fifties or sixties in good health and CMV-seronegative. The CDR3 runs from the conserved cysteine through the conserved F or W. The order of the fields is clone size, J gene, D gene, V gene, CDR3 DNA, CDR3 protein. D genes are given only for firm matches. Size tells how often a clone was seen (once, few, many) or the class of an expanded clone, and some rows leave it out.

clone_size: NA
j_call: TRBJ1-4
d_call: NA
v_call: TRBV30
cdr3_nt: TGTGCCTGGAGTCCAGGTACCTATAATGAAAAACTGTTTTTT
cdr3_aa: CAWSPGTYNEKLFF

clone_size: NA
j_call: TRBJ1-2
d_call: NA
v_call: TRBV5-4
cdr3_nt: TGTGCCAGCAGCTTTTCTTCCGGGAATGGCTACACCTTC
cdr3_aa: CASSFSSGNGYTF

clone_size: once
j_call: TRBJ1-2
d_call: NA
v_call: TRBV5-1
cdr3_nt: TGCGCCAGCAGCCCTAGGGAAGGGGATGGCTACACCTTC
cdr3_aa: CASSPREGDGYTF

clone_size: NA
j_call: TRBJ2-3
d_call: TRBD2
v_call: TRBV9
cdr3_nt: TGTGCCAGCAGCCAAGCACCTAGCGGGAAGACTGCAGATACGCAGTATTTT
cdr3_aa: CASSQAPSGKTADTQYF

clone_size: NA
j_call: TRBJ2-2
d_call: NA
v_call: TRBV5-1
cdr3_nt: TGCGCCAGCAGCCCGGGGGCACTCTCCGGGGAGCTGTTTTTT
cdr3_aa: CASSPGALSGELFF

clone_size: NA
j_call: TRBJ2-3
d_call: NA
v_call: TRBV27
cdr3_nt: TGTGCCAGCAGTTTAAGCCGGGGCACAGATACGCAGTATTTT
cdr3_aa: CASSLSRGTDTQYF

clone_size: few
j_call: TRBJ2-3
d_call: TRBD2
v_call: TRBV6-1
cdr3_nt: TGTGCCAGCAGGATCGGGACTAGCGGCACAGATACGCAGTATTTT
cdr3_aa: CASRIGTSGTDTQYF

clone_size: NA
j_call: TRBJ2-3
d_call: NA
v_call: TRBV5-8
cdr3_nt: TGTGCCAGCAGCTTGGAGCGGCGGAACACAGATACGCAGTATTTT
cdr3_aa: CASSLERRNTDTQYF

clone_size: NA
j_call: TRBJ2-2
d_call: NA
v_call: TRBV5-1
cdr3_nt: TGCGCCAGCAGCTTGGCAGGGAACACCGGGGAGCTGTTTTTT
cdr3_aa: CASSLAGNTGELFF

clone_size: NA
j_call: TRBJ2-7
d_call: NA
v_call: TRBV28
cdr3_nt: TGTGCCAGCAGTTCACTAGAGGATTACTACGAGCAGTACTTC
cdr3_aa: CASSSLEDYYEQYF

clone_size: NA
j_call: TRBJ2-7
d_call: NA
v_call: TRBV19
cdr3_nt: TGTGCCAGTAGTATTGGGCCAGCCTCCTACGAGCAGTACTTC
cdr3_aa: CASSIGPASYEQYF

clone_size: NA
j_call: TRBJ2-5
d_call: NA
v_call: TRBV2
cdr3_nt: TGTGCCAGCAGTGCTCTAGGGCTCGTGGGGGAGACCCAGTACTTC
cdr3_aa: CASSALGLVGETQYF

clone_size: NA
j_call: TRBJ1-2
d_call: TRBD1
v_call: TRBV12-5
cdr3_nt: TGTGCTAGCGGAACCGGGACAGGAAAGGATCGTGGCTACACCTTC
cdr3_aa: CASGTGTGKDRGYTF

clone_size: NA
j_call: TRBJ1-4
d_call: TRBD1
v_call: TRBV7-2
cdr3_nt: TGTGCCAGCAGCAAGCCCGGGACAGGTGGGGGAAAACTGTTTTTT
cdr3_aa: CASSKPGTGGGKLFF

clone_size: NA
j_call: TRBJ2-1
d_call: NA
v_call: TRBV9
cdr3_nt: TGTGCCAGCAGCGAACTACCCATCACTAGGGACTCCTACAATGAGCAGTTCTTC
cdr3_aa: CASSELPITRDSYNEQFF

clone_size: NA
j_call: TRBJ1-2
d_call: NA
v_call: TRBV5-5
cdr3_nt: TGTGCCAGCAGCTTTGTAGACTCCGCCATGGGGGGCTACACCTTC
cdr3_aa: CASSFVDSAMGGYTF

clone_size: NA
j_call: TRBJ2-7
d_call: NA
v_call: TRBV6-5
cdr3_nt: TGTGCCAGCAGTGAATCGGGCACCGAATACGAGCAGTACTTC
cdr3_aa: CASSESGTEYEQYF

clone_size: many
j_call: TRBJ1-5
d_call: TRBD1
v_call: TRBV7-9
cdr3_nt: TGTGCCAGCACCACAGGGGCTCGGGAGCCCCAGCATTTT
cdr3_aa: CASTTGAREPQHF

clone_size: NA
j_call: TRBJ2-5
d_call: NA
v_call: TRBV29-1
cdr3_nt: TGCAGTATCCGGGAAGAGACCCAGTACTTC
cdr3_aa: CSIREETQYF

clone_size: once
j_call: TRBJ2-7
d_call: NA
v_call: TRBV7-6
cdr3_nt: TGTGCCAGCAGCTTAAGGGACGACTACGAGCAGTACTTC
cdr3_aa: CASSLRDDYEQYF

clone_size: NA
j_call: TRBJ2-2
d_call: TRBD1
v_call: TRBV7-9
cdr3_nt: TGTGCCAGCAGCTTAGGGGCGACAGGGTTGGACACCGGGGAGCTGTTTTTT
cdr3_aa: CASSLGATGLDTGELFF

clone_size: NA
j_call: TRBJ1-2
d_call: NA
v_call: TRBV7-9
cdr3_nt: TGTGCCAGCAGCCCCGATAACTATGGCTACACCTTC
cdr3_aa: CASSPDNYGYTF

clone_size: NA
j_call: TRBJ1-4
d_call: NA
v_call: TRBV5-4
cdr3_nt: TGTGCCAGCAGCACTGGGGGGTTTAATGAAAAACTGTTTTTT
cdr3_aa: CASSTGGFNEKLFF

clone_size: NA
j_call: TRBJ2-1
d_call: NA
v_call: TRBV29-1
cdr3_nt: TGCAGCGTTGAAGGGGTAGTGATTGGAAATGAGCAGTTCTTC
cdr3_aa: CSVEGVVIGNEQFF

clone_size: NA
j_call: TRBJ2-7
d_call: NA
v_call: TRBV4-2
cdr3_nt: TGTGCCAGCAGTACCGGGACTCTTAGCTCCTACGAGCAGTACTTC
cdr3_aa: CASSTGTLSSYEQYF

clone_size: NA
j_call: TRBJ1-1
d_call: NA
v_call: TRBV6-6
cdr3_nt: TGTGCCAGCAGTTACTCGGGGAGAGAGACTGAAGCTTTCTTT
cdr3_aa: CASSYSGRETEAFF

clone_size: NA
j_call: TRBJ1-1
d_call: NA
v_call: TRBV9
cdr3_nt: TGTGCCAGCAGCGTAGAGGGAGGGAGTAACACTGAAGCTTTCTTT
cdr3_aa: CASSVEGGSNTEAFF

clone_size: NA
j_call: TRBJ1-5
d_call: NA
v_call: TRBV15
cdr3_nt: TGTGCCACCAGCAGAGAAGGGAGGGTAAGTCAGCCCCAGCATTTT
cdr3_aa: CATSREGRVSQPQHF

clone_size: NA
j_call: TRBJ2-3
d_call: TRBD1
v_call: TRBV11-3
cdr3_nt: TGTGCCAGCAGCTCCGGACAGGTTCAATCAGATACGCAGTATTTT
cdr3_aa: CASSSGQVQSDTQYF

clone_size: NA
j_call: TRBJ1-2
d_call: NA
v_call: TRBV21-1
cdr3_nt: TGTGCCAGCACCCAGGGTTTGGGCTATGGCTACACCTTC
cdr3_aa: CASTQGLGYGYTF

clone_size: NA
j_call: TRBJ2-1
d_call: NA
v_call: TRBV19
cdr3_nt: TGTGCCACCGCCGACATATACAATGAGCAGTTCTTC
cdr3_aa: CATADIYNEQFF

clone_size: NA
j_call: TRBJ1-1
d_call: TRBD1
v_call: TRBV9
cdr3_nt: TGTGCCAGCAGCACGACAGGGGGAGGAACTGAAGCTTTCTTT
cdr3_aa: CASSTTGGGTEAFF

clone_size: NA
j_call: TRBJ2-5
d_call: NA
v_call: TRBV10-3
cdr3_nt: TGTGCCATCAGTGGACAGGAGCAAGAGACCCAGTACTTC
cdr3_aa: CAISGQEQETQYF

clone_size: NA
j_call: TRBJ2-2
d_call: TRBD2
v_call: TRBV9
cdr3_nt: TGTGCCAGCAGCAAACAGACTAGCGGCACCGGGGAGCTGTTTTTT
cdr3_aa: CASSKQTSGTGELFF

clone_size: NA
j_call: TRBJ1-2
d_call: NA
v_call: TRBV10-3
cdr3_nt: TGTGCCATCAGTGAGATACAGGGAAACTATGGCTACACCTTC
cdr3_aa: CAISEIQGNYGYTF

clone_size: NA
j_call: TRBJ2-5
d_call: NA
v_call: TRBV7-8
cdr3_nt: TGTGCCAGCAGCCCCCGGGACCGACGCGGAGAGCAGTACTTC
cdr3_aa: CASSPRDRRGEQYF

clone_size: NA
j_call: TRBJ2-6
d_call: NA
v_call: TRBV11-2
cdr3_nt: TGTGCCAGCAGCGTTACCTTCTCTGGGGCCAACGTCCTGACTTTC
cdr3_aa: CASSVTFSGANVLTF

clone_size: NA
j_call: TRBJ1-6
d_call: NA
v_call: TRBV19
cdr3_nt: TGTGCCAGTAGTATAACGGGCAGTTATAATTCACCCCTCCACTTT
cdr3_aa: CASSITGSYNSPLHF

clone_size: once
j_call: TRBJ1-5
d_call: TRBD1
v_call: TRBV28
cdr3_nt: TGTGCCAGCAGCTCTACAGGGGGCCAGCCCCAGCATTTT
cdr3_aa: CASSSTGGQPQHF

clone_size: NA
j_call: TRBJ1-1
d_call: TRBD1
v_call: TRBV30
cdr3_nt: TGTGCCTGGAAGACAGGGAGGGACACTGAAGCTTTCTTT
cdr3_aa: CAWKTGRDTEAFF

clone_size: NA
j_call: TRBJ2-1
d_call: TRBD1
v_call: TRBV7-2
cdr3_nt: TGTGCCAGCAGGCTTGAACAGGGGGCTGGTAGTGAGCAGTTCTTC
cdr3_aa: CASRLEQGAGSEQFF

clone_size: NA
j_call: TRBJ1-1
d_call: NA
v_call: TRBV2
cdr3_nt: TGTGCCACCCGTCTCGGAAAAACTGCGTCCAACACTGAAGCTTTCTTT
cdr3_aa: CATRLGKTASNTEAFF

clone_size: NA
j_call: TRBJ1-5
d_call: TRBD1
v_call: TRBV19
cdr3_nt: TGTGCCAGTAGTCCTGGGACAGGGGCTTCTCAGCCCCAGCATTTT
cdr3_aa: CASSPGTGASQPQHF

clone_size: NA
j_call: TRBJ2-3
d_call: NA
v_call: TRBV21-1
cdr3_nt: TGTGCCAGCAGCAAAGGCCGAGGGGAGAGTAGCACAGATACGCAGTATTTT
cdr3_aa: CASSKGRGESSTDTQYF

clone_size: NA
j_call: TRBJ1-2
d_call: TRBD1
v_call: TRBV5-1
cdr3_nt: TGCGCCAGCAGCGGACAGGTTAACTATGGCTACACCTTC
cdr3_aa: CASSGQVNYGYTF

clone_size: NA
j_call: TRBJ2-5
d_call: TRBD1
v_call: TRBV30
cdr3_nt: TGTGCCACACGGGACAGAGCCCAAGAGACCCAGTACTTC
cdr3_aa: CATRDRAQETQYF

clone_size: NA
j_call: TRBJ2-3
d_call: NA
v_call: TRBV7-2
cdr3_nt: TGTGCCAGCAGCTTAGGGGGACTGAGGGATACGCAGTATTTT
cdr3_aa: CASSLGGLRDTQYF

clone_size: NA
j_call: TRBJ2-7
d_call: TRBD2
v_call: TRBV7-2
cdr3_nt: TGTGCCAGCAGCTTAGAGTGGGGAGGGTCCTACGAGCAGTACTTC
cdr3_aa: CASSLEWGGSYEQYF

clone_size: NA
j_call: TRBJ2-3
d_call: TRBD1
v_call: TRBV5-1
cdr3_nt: TGCGCCAGCAGCGCCAGGGGGCTCGAGGCAGATACGCAGTATTTT
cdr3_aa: CASSARGLEADTQYF

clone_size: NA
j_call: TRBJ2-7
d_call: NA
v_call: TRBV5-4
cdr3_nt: TGTGCCAGCAGCAGGTCAACCTACGAGCAGTACTTC
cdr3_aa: CASSRSTYEQYF

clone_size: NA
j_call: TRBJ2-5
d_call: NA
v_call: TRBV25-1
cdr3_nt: TGTGCCAGCAGGGTAGACCTGGGAGGGACCCAGTACTTC
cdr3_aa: CASRVDLGGTQYF

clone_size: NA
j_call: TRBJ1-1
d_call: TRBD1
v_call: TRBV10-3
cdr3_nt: TGTGCCATCAGCGATAGACAGGGGGCGACTGAAGCTTTCTTT
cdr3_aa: CAISDRQGATEAFF

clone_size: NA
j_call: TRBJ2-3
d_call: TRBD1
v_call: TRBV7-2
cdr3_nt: TGTGCCAGCAGCCCCGACAGGGGGCAAGCAGATACGCAGTATTTT
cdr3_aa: CASSPDRGQADTQYF

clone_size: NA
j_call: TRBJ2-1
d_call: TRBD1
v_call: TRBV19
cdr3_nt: TGTGCCAGTACTCCGACAGGGGGAATCTACAATGAGCAGTTCTTC
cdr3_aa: CASTPTGGIYNEQFF

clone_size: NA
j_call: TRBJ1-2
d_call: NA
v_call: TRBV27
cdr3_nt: TGTGCCAGGGGGGGCGCAGGCTATGGCTACACCTTC
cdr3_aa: CARGGAGYGYTF

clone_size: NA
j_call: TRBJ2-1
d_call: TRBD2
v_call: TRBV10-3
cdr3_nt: TGTGCCATCAGTGAAGGGACTAGCGGGGGAACCTACAATGAGCAGTTCTTC
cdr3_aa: CAISEGTSGGTYNEQFF